This T cell receptor (beta chain) was recovered during a study of radiation and T cells in renal cell carcinoma. Study-wide points: In blood, top tumor clones expanded by 2 weeks, shrinking by 4. Without pretreatment biopsies, baseline tumor clonotype presence was undetermined.

Per germline, CDR1 SGHTA and CDR2 FQGNSA. The CDR3 has 13 amino acids. J gave up 5 bases and V 5 bases, and 4 bases lay outside the gene matches. Assay used: immunoSEQ multiplex PCR; TCRdb lists only in-frame clones, some missing. The repertoire includes just over 150,000 clones, 87% of them detected once, and approximately 12% sits in the top ten. Regarding time point: blood 2 weeks post-SBRT. Indicated treatment: 15 Gy SBRT to primary tumor, nephrectomy 4 weeks later. This clone showed up just once. Antigen: not known. Sequences were derived from blood, sampled from a patient whose treatment included radiotherapy and nephrectomy. The V gene is TRBV7-2, the J gene TRBJ2-3; 7 bases line up with TRBD2. The receptor was isolated from a woman aged 50 to 65 with renal cell carcinoma. The CDR3 sequence: CASSRDYGDTQYF. The DNA for the CDR3 is TGTGCCAGCAGCCGGGACTATGGAGATACGCAGTATTTT.